The 9 T cell receptor beta chains below were found in one sample sequenced in a study of T cell repertoires in cytomegalovirus infection. TCRdb passed the reads through MiXCR, listing each CDR3 protein once. Of approximately 990,000 distinct CDR3 sequences listed, around 30% are singletons. The antigens these receptors bind are not known. The sample here was cultured CD8+ T cells from PBMCs, taken from culture after CMV antigen stimulation. Receptors were obtained from a human donor in good health (CMV status not recorded). Some clones in this sample may be carry-over from other donors' samples.

With respect to this clonotype: A much larger clone differs by one base, so this may be a read error. V is TRBV28 and J is TRBJ1-5; 9 positions agree with TRBD1. CDR1 and CDR2 (germline): MDHEN, SYDVKM. Trimming cost V 6 bases and J 3 bases; bases outside gene matches: 9. The CDR3 totals 16 residues. The CDR3 spells CASRTRDRDHNQPQHF. DNA of the CDR3: TGTGCCAGCAGGACCCGGGACAGGGACCACAATCAGCCCCAGCATTTT.

The V call is TRBV6-2 or TRBV6-3, the J call TRBJ2-1, with D unresolved. This CDR3 spans 16 amino acids. V was cut by 0 bases and J by 3 bases, with 12 bases left in between. Germline CDR1 is MNHEY and CDR2 is SVGEGT. Here the CDR3 DNA reads TGTGCCAGCAGTTACTCGATTGCATCTCTCTACAATGAGCAGTTCTTC. It encodes CASSYSIASLYNEQFF.

This clonotype was counted between two and nine times. V and J are TRBV27 and TRBJ2-5; the D is unclear. The CDR3 totals 15 residues. V lost 0 bases, J lost 1 base, and 9 bases lay in between. Germline assignment: CDR1 MNHEY and CDR2 SMNVEV (reference sequence). The CDR3 sequence: CASSLSLLAQETQYF. In nucleotides, the CDR3 is TGTGCCAGCAGTTTATCCCTCCTGGCCCAAGAGACCCAGTACTTC.

This clonotype showed up many times. The rearrangement joins TRBV4-2 to TRBJ2-1; 7 bases line up with TRBD2. The V and J ends lost 0 bases and 5 bases, in that order; junction bases with no gene match: 7. CDR1 LGHNA and CDR2 YNFKEQ come from the germline V gene. This CDR3 is built from 16 residues. The CDR3 DNA sequence: TGTGCCAGCAGCCAAGAAGAAGGACTAGTAAACAATGAGCAGTTCTTC. Its translation is CASSQEEGLVNNEQFF.

About this clonotype itself: This clone may be a read error of a much larger clone one base away. The genes are TRBV4-1 and TRBJ2-2, with D hard to call. Germline assignment: CDR1 MGHRA and CDR2 YSYEKL. This CDR3 region has 13 residues. V was cut by 0 bases and J by 4 bases, with 3 bases left in between. The CDR3 reads CASSQETTGELFF. The CDR3 DNA follows: TGCGCCAGCAGCCAAGAAACCACCGGGGAGCTGTTTTTT.

The rearrangement links TRBV5-4 to TRBJ1-2; TRBD1 agrees at 7 bases. The CDR3 sequence is 12 residues long. J lost 6 bases, V lost 9 bases, and 8 bases had no gene match. From germline, CDR1 is SGHNT and CDR2 YYREEE (reference sequence). The CDR3: CATPAGTDGYTF. DNA for the CDR3: TGTGCCACCCCAGCCGGGACAGATGGCTACACCTTC.

The chain links TRBV24-1 to TRBJ2-2; D uncertain. Between the trimmed V and J ends, which lost 8 bases and 6 bases, there was a span of 12 bases. Looked up from germline, CDR1 is KGHDR and CDR2 is SFDVKD. The CDR3 contains 13 residues. The CDR3 DNA follows: TGTGCCACCAACGACCAGTCCTCCGGGGAGCTGTTTTTT. This translates into CATNDQSSGELFF.

There are many counts of this clonotype. V is TRBV7-2 and J is TRBJ1-6, with TRBD1 matching 9 bases. The CDR3 covers 16 residues. The V gene end was trimmed by 5 bases and the J gene end by 1 base; junction bases not matched to a gene: 3. Per germline, CDR1 SGHTA and CDR2 FQGNSA. The CDR3: CASSPGQGSYNSPLHF. CDR3 sequence (DNA): TGTGCCAGCAGCCCAGGACAGGGGTCCTATAATTCACCCCTCCACTTT.

V usage is TRBV19 and J usage is TRBJ2-1; the D call may be TRBD1 or TRBD2 (5 bases each). Per the germline V gene, CDR1 is LNHDA and CDR2 is SQIVND (reference sequence). The V gene lost 5 bases and the J gene lost 9 bases, with 20 bases spanning the gap. The CDR3 length is 15 residues. DNA for the CDR3: TGTGCCAGTAGTTCAAGTGGGGGTCTGAGCGGTGAGCAGTTCTTC. This encodes CASSSSGGLSGEQFF. Combining the CDR3 with reference TRBV19 and TRBJ2-1 gives the whole variable domain DGGITQSPKYLFRKEGQNVTLSCEQNLNHDAMYWYRQDPGQGLRLIYYSQIVNDFQKGDIAEGYSVSREKKESFPLTVTSAQKNPTAFYLCASSSSGGLSGEQFFGPGTRLTVL.